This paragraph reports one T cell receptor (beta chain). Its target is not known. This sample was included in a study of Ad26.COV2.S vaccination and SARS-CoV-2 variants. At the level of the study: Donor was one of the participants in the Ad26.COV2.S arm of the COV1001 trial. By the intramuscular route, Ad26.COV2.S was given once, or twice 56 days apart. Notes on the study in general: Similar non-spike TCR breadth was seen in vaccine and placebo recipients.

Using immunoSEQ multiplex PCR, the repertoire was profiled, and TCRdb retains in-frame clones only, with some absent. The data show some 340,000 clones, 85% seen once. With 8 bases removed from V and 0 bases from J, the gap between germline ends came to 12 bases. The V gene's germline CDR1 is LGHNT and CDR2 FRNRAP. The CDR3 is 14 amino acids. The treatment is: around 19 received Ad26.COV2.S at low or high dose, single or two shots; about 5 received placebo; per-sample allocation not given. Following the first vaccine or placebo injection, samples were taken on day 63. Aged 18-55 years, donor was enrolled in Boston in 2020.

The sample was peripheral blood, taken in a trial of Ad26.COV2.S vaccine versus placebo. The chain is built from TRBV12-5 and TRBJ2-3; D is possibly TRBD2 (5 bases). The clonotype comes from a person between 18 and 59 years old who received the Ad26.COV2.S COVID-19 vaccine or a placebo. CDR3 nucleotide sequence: TGTGCTAGTAAAAGCGGTTACAGCACAGATACGCAGTATTTT. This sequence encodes CASKSGYSTDTQYF.